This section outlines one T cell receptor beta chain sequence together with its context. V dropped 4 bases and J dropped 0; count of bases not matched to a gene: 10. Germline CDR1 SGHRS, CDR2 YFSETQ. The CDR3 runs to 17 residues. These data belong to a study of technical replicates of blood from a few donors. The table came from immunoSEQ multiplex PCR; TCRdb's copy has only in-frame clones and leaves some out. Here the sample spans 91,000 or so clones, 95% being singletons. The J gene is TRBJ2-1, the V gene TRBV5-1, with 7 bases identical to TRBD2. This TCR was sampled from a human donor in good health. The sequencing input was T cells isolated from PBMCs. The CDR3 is CASSPTLAESSYNEQFF. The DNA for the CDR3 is TGCGCCAGCAGCCCCACTCTAGCGGAAAGCTCCTACAATGAGCAGTTCTTC.